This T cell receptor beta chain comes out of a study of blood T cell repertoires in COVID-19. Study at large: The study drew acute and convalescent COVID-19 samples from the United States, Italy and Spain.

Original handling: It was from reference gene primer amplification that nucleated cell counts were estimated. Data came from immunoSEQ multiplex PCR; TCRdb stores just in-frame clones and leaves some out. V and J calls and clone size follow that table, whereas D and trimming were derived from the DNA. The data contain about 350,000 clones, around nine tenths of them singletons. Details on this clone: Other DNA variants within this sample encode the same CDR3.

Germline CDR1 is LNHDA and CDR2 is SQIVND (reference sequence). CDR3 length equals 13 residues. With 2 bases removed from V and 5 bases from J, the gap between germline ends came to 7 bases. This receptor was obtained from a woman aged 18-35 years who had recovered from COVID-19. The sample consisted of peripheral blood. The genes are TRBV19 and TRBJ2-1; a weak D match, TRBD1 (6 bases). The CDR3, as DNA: TGTGCCAGTAGTATAAACAGGGACAATGAGCAGTTCTTC. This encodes CASSINRDNEQFF.